This T cell receptor (beta chain) stems from a study of human T cells and chemical hapten exposure. Study as a whole: A roughly 2 cm by roughly 2 cm inner upper arm patch received 2% DPC for sensitization. TCR yields differed between samples (mainly from small differences in pooled library volume).

Specified time point: patch test 3, about 24 weeks after DPC sensitization. Treatment specified: therapeutic diphenylcyclopropenone sensitization with weekly scalp DPC. This clonotype was seen more than once but under ten times. The V end was cut by 4 bases, the J end by 3 bases, with 12 bases between. The CDR3 runs to 14 residues. Germline-derived CDR1 and CDR2 are LGHDT and YNNKEL (reference sequence). In the library, unique molecular identifiers were attached to individual cDNA molecules. MiXCR, applied by TCRdb to the RACE reads, yields one record per CDR3 protein. There are 95,000 to 150,000 distinct CDR3 sequences in the sample; approximately 10% occur only once, and under 2.5% lies in the top ten.

The TCR was taken from a woman in her forties or fifties with alopecia areata. Some clones in this sample may be carry-over from other donors' samples. The rearrangement joins TRBV3-1 to TRBJ2-5; possibly TRBD1 or TRBD2 for D (6 bases each). Sequenced here: whole blood, sampled in connection with sensitization to the hapten diphenylcyclopropenone (DPC). CDR3 protein: CASSPLGGEETQYF. As DNA, the CDR3 is TGTGCCAGCAGCCCCCTGGGGGGCGAAGAGACCCAGTACTTC.